These T cell receptor beta chains were read from a single sample in a study of blood T cell repertoires in COVID-19. TCRdb keeps only in-frame clones here, not all; method: immunoSEQ multiplex PCR. This table has tens of thousands of clones, about nine tenths appearing once. Sequencing was carried out using peripheral blood. These receptors were taken from a man aged 50 or older with COVID-19, enrolled during active disease. Both conserved end residues are part of each CDR3. D genes are given only for firm matches. Size tells how often a clone was seen (once, few, many) or the class of an expanded clone, and some rows leave it out.

>TRBV11-2|TRBD2|-|TRBJ2-7
CASSGLAGGTYEQYF
TGTGCCAGCAGCGGCCTAGCGGGAGGGACCTACGAGCAGTACTTC
>TRBV4-1|-|-|TRBJ2-2
CASSHPGTGNTGELFF
TGCGCCAGCAGCCATCCCGGGACTGGGAACACCGGGGAGCTGTTTTTT
>TRBV18|-|-|TRBJ1-3
CASSPPGATGNTIYF
TGTGCCAGCTCACCACCGGGGGCAACTGGAAACACCATATATTTT
>TRBV19|TRBD1|-|TRBJ1-1
CASSTRTGSNTEAFF
TGTGCCAGTAGTACAAGGACAGGGTCGAACACTGAAGCTTTCTTT
>TRBV7-2|TRBD1|-|TRBJ1-6
CASSLGTGGRSPLHF
TGTGCCAGCAGCCTCGGGACAGGGGGCAGGTCACCCCTCCACTTT
>TRBV7-9|-|-|TRBJ2-2
CASGARELFF
TGTGCCAGCGGGGCACGGGAGCTGTTTTTT
>TRBV2|TRBD1|-|TRBJ1-4
CASSVTGFTEKLFF
TGTGCCAGCAGCGTGACAGGGTTTACTGAAAAACTGTTTTTT
>TRBV21-1|-|few|TRBJ1-2
CASSKDWGMEGAGYTF
TGTGCCAGCAGCAAAGATTGGGGAATGGAGGGGGCCGGCTACACCTTC
>TRBV18|-|-|TRBJ2-2
CASSPPSTGELFF
TGTGCCAGCTCACCACCGAGCACCGGGGAGCTGTTTTTT
>TRBV5-1|-|-|TRBJ2-3
CASSLEDSYTDTQYF
TGCGCCAGCAGCTTGGAGGACAGCTATACAGATACGCAGTATTTT
>TRBV19|TRBD1|-|TRBJ1-5
CATGDRGHRQPQHF
TGTGCCACGGGGGACAGGGGACATCGTCAGCCCCAGCATTTT
>TRBV18|TRBD2|-|TRBJ2-7
CASSPPGLASSYEQYF
TGTGCCAGCTCACCCCCGGGACTAGCGTCCTCCTACGAGCAGTACTTC